This TCR beta chain was found in a study of CD8 T cells in ankylosing spondylitis. TCRdb re-analysed the 5' RACE reads in MiXCR, keeping a single row per CDR3 protein. The repertoire includes roughly 180,000 distinct CDR3 sequences, around 13% of them detected once, and 8% to 13% sits in the top ten. This receptor was identified in a female donor with ankylosing spondylitis or in good health (not recorded which). The sample taken for sequencing was blood, either unsorted or a sorted T cell fraction (not recorded which).

CDR3 in amino acids: CANGLAPGELFF. The CDR3, as DNA: TGTGCCAACGGACTAGCGCCCGGGGAGCTGTTTTTT. This chain links TRBV9 with TRBJ2-2; 9 nucleotides match TRBD2. CDR1 and CDR2 (germline): SGDLS, YYNGEE. The CDR3 consists of 12 residues. V gave up 9 bases and J gave up 6 bases; unmatched junction bases: 3. Full variable domain (rest looked up from reference TRBV9 and TRBJ2-2): DSGVTQTPKHLITATGQRVTLRCSPRSGDLSVYWYQQSLDQGLQFLIQYYNGEERAKGNILERFSAQQFPDLHSELNLSSLELGDSALYFCANGLAPGELFFGEGSRLTVL.